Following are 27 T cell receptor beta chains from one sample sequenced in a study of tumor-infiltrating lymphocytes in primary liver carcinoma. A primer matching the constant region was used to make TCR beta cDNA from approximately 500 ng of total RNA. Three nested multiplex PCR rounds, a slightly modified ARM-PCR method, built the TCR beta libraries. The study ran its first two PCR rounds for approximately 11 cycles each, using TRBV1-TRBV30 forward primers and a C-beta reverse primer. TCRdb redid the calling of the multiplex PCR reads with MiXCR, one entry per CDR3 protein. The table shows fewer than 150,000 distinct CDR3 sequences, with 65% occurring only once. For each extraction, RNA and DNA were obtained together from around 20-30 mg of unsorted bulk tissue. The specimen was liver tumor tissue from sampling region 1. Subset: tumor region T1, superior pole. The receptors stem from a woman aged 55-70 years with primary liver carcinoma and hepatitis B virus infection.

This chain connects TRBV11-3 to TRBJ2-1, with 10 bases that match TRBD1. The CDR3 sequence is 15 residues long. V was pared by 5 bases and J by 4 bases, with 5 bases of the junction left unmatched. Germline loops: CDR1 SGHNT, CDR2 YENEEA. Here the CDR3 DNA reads TGTGCCAGCAGCCCCTGGACAGGGGGATACAATGAGCAGTTCTTC. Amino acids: CASSPWTGGYNEQFF.

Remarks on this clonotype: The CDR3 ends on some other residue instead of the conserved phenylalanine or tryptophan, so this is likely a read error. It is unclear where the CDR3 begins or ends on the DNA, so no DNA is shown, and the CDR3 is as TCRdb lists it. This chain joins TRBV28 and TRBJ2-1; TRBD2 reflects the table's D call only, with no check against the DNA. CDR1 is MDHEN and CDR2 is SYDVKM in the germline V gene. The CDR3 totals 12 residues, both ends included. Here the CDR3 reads CASRAAGTRPFL.

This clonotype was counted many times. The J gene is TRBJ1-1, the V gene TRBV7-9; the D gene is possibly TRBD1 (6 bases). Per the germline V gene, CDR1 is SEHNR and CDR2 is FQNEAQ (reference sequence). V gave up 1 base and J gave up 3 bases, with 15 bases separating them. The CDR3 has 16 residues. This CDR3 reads CASSLGGAGAYTEAFF. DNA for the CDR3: TGTGCCAGCAGCTTAGGTGGCGCGGGGGCGTACACTGAAGCTTTCTTT.

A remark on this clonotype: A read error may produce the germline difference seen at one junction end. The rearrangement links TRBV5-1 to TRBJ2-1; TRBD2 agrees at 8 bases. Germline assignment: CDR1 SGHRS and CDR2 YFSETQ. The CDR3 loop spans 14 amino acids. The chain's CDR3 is CASSLVSSGREQSF. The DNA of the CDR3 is TGCGCCAGCAGCTTGGTGTCTAGCGGGCGTGAGCAGTCCTTC.

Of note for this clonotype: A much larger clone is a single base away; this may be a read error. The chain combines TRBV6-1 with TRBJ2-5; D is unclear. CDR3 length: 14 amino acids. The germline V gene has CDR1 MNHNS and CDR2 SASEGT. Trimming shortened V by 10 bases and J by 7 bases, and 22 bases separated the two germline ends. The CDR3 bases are TGTGCCATCCCCTCCCGGTGGCTTTTGGGGACCCAGTACTTC. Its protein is CAIPSRWLLGTQYF.

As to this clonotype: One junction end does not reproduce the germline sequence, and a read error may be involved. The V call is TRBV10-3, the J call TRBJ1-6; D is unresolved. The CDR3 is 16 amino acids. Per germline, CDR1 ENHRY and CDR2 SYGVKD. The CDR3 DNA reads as TGTGCCATCAGTGAGTCCAACACATGGTCGGGCTCACCCTTCCACTTT. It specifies CAISESNTWSGSPFHF.

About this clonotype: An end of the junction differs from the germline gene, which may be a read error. CDR3 in amino acids: CATSDSGYNYGYTF. CDR3 nucleotide sequence: TGTGCCACCAGTGATTCAGGGTACAACTATGGCTACACATTC. V is TRBV24-1 and J is TRBJ1-2; tentatively, D is TRBD1 (5 bases). CDR3 length equals 14 residues. CDR1 is KGHDR, CDR2 SFDVKD, per germline.

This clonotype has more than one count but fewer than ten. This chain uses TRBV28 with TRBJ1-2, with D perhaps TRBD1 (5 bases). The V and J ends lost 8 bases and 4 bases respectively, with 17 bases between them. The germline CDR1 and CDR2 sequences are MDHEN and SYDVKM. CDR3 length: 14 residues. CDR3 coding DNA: TGTGCCAGCCTTCTGCCAGGGACGGGCTATGGCTACACCTTC. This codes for CASLLPGTGYGYTF.

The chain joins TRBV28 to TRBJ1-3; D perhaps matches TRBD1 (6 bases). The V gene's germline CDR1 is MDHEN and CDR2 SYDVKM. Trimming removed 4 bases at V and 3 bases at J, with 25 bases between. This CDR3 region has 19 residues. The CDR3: CASSYRGVRRGGDGNTIYF. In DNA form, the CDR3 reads TGTGCCAGCAGTTATCGGGGAGTTCGAAGAGGGGGAGATGGAAACACCATATATTTT.

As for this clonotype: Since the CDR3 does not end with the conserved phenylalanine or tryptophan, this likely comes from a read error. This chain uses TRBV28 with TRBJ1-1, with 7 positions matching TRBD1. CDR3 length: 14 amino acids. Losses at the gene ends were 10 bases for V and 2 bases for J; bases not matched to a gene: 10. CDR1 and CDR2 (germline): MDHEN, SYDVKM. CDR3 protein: CATKLGQRNTEAFL. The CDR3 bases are TGTGCCACCAAACTGGGACAGAGAAACACTGAAGCTTTCTTA.

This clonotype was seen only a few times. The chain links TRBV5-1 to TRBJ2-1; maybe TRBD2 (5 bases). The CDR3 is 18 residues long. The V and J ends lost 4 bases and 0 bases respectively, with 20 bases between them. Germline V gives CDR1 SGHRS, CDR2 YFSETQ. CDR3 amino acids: CASSPRSHSDRSYNEQFF. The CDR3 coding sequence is TGCGCCAGCAGCCCCCGGTCCCATAGCGACCGCTCCTACAATGAGCAGTTCTTC.

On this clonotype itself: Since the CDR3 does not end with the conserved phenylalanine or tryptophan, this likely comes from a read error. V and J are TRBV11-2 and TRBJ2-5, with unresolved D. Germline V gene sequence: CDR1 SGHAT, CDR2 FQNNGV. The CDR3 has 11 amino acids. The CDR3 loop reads CVSSLVETQYL. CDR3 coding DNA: TGTGTCAGCAGCTTGGTGGAGACCCAGTACTTA.

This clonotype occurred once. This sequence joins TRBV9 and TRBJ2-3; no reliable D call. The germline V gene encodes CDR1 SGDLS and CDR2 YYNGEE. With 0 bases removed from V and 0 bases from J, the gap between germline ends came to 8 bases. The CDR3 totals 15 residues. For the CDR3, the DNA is TGTGCCAGCAGCGTAGTTGCGGATAGCACAGATACGCAGTATTTT. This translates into CASSVVADSTDTQYF.

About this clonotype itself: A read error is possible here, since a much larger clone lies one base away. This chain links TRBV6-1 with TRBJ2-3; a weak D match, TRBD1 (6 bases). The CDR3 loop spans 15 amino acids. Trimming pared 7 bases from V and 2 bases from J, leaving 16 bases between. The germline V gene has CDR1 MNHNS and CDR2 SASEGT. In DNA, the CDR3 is TGTGCCAGCACTACTCCTGGACAGAACACAGATACGCAGTATTTT. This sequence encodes CASTTPGQNTDTQYF.

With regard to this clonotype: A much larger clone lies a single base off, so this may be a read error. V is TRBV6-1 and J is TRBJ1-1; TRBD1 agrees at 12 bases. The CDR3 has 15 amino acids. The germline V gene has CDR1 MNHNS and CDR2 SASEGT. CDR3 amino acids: CASSLTGTGGTEASF. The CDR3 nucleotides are TGTGCCAGCAGTCTTACCGGGACAGGGGGCACTGAAGCTTCCTTT.

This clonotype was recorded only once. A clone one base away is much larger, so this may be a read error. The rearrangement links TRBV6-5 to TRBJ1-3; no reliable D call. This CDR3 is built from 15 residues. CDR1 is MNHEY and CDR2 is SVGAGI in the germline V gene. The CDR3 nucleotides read TGTGCCAACAGTTACTCGATAACCTCTGGAAACACCATATATTTT. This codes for CANSYSITSGNTIYF.

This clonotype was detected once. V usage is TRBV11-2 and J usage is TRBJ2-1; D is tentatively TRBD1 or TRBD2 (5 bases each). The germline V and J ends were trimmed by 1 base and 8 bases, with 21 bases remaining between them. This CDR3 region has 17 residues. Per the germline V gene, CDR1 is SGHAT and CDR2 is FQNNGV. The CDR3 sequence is CASSLAPAFWDHYEQFF. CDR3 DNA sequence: TGTGCCAGCAGCTTAGCTCCCGCTTTCTGGGACCACTATGAGCAGTTCTTC.

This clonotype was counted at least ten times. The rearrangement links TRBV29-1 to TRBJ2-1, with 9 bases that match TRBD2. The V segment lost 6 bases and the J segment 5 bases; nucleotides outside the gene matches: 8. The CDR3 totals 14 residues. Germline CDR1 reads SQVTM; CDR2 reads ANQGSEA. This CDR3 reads CSVVSGTSHNEQFF. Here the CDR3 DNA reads TGCAGCGTCGTATCCGGGACTAGCCACAATGAGCAGTTCTTC.

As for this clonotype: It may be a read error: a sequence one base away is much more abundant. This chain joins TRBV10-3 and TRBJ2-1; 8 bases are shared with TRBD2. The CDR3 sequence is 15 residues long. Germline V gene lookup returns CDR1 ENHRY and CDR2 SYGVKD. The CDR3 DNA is TGTGCCATCAGTGAGTTGGGACTAGGGAAGAATGAGCAGTCCTTC. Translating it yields CAISELGLGKNEQSF.

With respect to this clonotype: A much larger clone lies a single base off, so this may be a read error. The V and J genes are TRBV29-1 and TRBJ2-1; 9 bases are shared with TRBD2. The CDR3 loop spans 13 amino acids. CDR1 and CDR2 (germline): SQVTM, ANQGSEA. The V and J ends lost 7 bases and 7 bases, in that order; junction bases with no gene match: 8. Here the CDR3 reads CSARTSGLNEQFF. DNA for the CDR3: TGCAGCGCCCGAACTAGCGGGTTGAATGAGCAGTTCTTC.

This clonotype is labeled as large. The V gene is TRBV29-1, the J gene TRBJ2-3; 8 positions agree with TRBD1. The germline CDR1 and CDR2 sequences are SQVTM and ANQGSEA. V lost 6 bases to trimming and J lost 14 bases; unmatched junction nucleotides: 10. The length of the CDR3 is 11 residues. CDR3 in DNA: TGCAGCGTGGCGGACAGGGAGAGAGTGTATTTT. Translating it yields CSVADRERVYF.

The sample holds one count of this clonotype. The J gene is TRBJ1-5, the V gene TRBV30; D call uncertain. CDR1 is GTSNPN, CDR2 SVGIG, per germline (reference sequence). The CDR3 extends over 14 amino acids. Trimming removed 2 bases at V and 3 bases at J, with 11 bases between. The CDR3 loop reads CAWSTGDINQPQHF. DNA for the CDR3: TGTGCCTGGAGTACTGGAGATATCAATCAGCCCCAGCATTTT.

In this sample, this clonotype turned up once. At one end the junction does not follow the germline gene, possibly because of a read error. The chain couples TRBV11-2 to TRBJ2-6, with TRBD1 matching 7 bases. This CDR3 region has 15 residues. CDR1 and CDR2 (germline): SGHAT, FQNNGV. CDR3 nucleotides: TGTGCCTGCTGTTCACAGGGGAGTGGGGCCAACGTCCCGACTTTC. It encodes CACCSQGSGANVPTF.

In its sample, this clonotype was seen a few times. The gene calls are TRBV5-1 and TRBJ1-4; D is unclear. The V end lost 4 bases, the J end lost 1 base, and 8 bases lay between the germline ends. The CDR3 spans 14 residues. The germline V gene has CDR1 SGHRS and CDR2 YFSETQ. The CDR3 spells CASSQGRTNEKLFF. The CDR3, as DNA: TGCGCCAGCAGCCAAGGGCGAACTAATGAAAAACTGTTTTTT.

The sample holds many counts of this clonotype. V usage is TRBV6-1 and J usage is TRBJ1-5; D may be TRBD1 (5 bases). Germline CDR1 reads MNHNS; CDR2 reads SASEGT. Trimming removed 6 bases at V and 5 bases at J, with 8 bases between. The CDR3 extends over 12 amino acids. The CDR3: CASRDSDQPQHF. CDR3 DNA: TGTGCCAGCAGAGACAGCGATCAGCCCCAGCATTTT.

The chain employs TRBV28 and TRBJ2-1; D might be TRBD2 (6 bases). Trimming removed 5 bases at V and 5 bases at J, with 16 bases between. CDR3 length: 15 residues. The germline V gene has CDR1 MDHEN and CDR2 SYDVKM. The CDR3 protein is CASSTNRDWDNEQFF. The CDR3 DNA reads TGTGCCAGCAGTACCAACCGGGACTGGGACAATGAGCAGTTCTTC.

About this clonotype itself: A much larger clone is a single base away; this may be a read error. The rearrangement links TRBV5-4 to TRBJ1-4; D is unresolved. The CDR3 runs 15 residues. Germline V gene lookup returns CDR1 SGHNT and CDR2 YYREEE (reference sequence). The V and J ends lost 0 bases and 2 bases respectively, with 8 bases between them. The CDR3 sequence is CASSLGWTTNEKLFF. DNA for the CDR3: TGTGCCAGCAGCTTGGGGTGGACGACTAATGAAAAACTGTTTTTT.